Presented here are 12 T cell receptor beta chains from one specimen sequenced in a study of shared clonotypes between healthy human individuals. Assay: immunoSEQ multiplex PCR; the TCRdb copy retains only in-frame clones and omits some. The profile covers some 660,000 clones, with around three quarters appearing a single time and around 2% taken by the ten largest. Material for sequencing was memory CD4+ T cells sorted from blood. Subset reported: CD45RA-negative fraction. All receptors come from a young woman in good health.

CDR3 amino acids: CSVDASYTGELFF. The CDR3 DNA is TGCAGCGTTGACGCTTCCTACACCGGGGAGCTGTTTTTT. The gene calls are TRBV29-1 and TRBJ2-2; D is uncertain. V gave up 3 bases and J gave up 3 bases, with 8 bases separating them. This CDR3 has 13 amino acids. From germline, CDR1 is SQVTM and CDR2 ANQGSEA.

About this clone itself: Other DNA variants within this sample encode the same CDR3. The chain employs TRBV7-2 and TRBJ1-1, with D perhaps TRBD1 (5 bases). The CDR3 loop spans 15 amino acids. The germline V gene has CDR1 SGHTA and CDR2 FQGNSA. Trimming removed 1 base from V and 1 base from J, with 10 bases in between. The CDR3 DNA follows: TGTGCCAGCAGCTTAGGAGGGGCAGCGAACACTGAAGCTTTCTTT. It translates to CASSLGGAANTEAFF.

This clone was seen a few times. The DNA of the CDR3 is TGCGCCAGCAGTCCCTTCTATGGCTACACCTTC. It yields the protein CASSPFYGYTF. This chain uses TRBV23-1 with TRBJ1-2; D remains ambiguous. TRBV23-1 is given ORF status, its function remaining uncertain. The CDR3 spans 11 residues. V was cut by 4 bases and J by 4 bases, with 4 bases left in between.

The V and J genes are TRBV14 and TRBJ1-4; D remains ambiguous. Trimming removed 3 bases from V and 7 bases from J, with 15 bases in between. The V gene's germline CDR1 is SGHDN and CDR2 FVKESK. This CDR3 contains 15 residues. The CDR3 sequence is CASSQATNMGEKLFF. The DNA of the CDR3 is TGTGCCAGCAGCCAGGCGACCAACATGGGTGAAAAACTGTTTTTT.

At least ten counts were recorded for this clone. This chain joins TRBV5-1 and TRBJ2-7; 10 nucleotides align to TRBD2. The CDR3 loop spans 15 amino acids. The germline CDR1 and CDR2 sequences are SGHRS and YFSETQ. Losses at the gene ends were 4 bases for V and 1 base for J; bases not matched to a gene: 5. CDR3 coding DNA: TGCGCCAGCAGCCCTGGACTAGCGGAGTCCTACGAGCAGTACTTC. Translating gives CASSPGLAESYEQYF. Full variable domain (rest looked up from reference TRBV5-1 and TRBJ2-7): KAGVTQTPRYLIKTRGQQVTLSCSPISGHRSVSWYQQTPGQGLQFLFEYFSETQRNKGNFPGRFSGRQFSNSRSEMNVSTLELGDSALYLCASSPGLAESYEQYFGPGTRLTVT.

Concerning this clone itself: The same CDR3 arises from other DNA sequences in this sample as well. This rearrangement joins TRBV6-5 to TRBJ1-2, with D possibly matching TRBD1 (5 bases). Germline V gene data show CDR1 as MNHEY and CDR2 as SVGAGI. The V end lost 0 bases, the J end lost 3 bases, and 5 bases lay between the germline ends. The CDR3 covers 13 residues. In DNA, the CDR3 is TGTGCCAGCAGTTACTCGGGGGACTATGGCTACACCTTC. It is translated as CASSYSGDYGYTF.

The V gene is TRBV28, the J gene TRBJ2-5; 7 bases align to TRBD1. V lost 5 bases, J lost 1 base, and 10 bases stayed unmatched. The CDR3 spans 16 residues. Germline-derived CDR1 and CDR2 are MDHEN and SYDVKM. CDR3 residues: CASSRNNWDSQETQYF. The DNA for the CDR3 is TGTGCCAGCAGTCGCAACAACTGGGACAGCCAAGAGACCCAGTACTTC.

This clone has only a few counts. This chain joins TRBV7-9 and TRBJ2-3, with a possible D match to TRBD2 (5 bases). From germline, CDR1 is SEHNR and CDR2 FQNEAQ (reference sequence). The CDR3 length is 15 residues. The V end lost 1 base, the J end lost 0 bases, and 8 bases lay between the germline ends. This chain's CDR3 is CASSLDGVSTDTQYF. In nucleotides, the CDR3 is TGTGCCAGCAGCTTAGACGGGGTGAGCACAGATACGCAGTATTTT.

The rearrangement joins TRBV10-2 to TRBJ1-5; D is unclear. Looked up from germline, CDR1 is WSHSY and CDR2 is SAAADI. V was pared by 0 bases and J by 5 bases, with 8 bases between. This CDR3 is built from 14 residues. CDR3 bases: TGCGCCAGCAGTGAGTCGGCGGCGGATCAGCCCCAGCATTTT. Protein: CASSESAADQPQHF.

As to this clone: This may be a read error, as it is one base from a much larger clone. The same CDR3 is also encoded by other DNA sequences in this sample. CDR3 sequence reads: CASSLDAVSYNEQFF. Written as DNA, the CDR3 is TGCGCCAGCAGCTTGGACGCGGTCTCCTACAATGAGCAGTTCTTC. The J gene is TRBJ2-1, the V gene TRBV5-1; no reliable D call. The CDR3 loop spans 15 amino acids. Trimming took 0 bases from V and 0 from J, leaving 7 bases between them. CDR1 and CDR2 (germline): SGHRS, YFSETQ.

The chain employs TRBV19 and TRBJ2-1; TRBD2 agrees at 7 bases. The V and J ends lost 4 bases and 3 bases, in that order; junction bases with no gene match: 18. The CDR3 spans 19 residues. Germline V gene data show CDR1 as LNHDA and CDR2 as SQIVND (reference sequence). In nucleotides, the CDR3 is TGTGCCAGTAGTAGGGACGGACGGAGGGACTACAAAAACTACAATGAGCAGTTCTTC. Translation: CASSRDGRRDYKNYNEQFF.

This clone appeared once. The chain employs TRBV4-2 and TRBJ1-5; 9 nucleotides match TRBD1. There are 16 residues in the CDR3. Germline CDR1 and CDR2: LGHNA and YNFKEQ. V gave up 3 bases and J gave up 2 bases; unmatched junction bases: 5. This chain's CDR3 is CASSHQQGAGNQPQHF. As DNA, the CDR3 is TGTGCCAGCAGCCATCAACAGGGGGCTGGCAATCAGCCCCAGCATTTT.